Here is one T cell receptor (beta chain) with its context. Its antigen remains undetermined. Nothing much larger sits one base from this clone, and base qualities are not available. This entry is derived from a study of T cells in Graves' hyperthyroidism and ophthalmopathy (dated by TCRdb to the late 2010s). Regarding the research as a whole: Peripheral blood samples were taken at initial diagnosis, before any treatment was given. To identify TCR V-J signatures that set the groups apart, the researchers used a discovery cohort of 100 patients, made up of under 45 with Graves' ophthalmopathy and some 58 with stable Graves' hyperthyroidism. An independent validation cohort of 18 to 20 hyperthyroidism patients and some 15 patients who later progressed to ophthalmopathy tested prospective prediction of ophthalmopathy. The approximately 97 discovery patients were randomly divided into training and test sets at a 7:3 ratio. Thyroid tissue and blood T-cell repertoires from about six Graves' hyperthyroidism patients were also compared in the study. After blood sampling, hyperthyroidism patients were treated with methimazole at a starting dose of 30 mg daily, and ophthalmopathy patients were treated with high-dose intravenous methylprednisolone. TCR Vbeta CDR3 sequencing of roughly 140 peripheral blood samples (under 45 ophthalmopathy, 75 to 80 hyperthyroidism and roughly 17 progressor patients) is reported in the paper. What the study reported, not specific to this receptor: Ophthalmopathy was separated from stable hyperthyroidism by a 13 V-J signature model, with around 90% sensitivity and approximately 81% specificity obtained in cross-validation and 80%/75% obtained in testing. Sample size was not statistically predetermined, and blinding of investigators to group allocation was not performed. Most expanded thyroid clonotypes (frequency above 0.001) were also detected in blood, a finding suggesting that blood repertoires may reflect thyroid immune responses. In validation, the model predicted progression to ophthalmopathy with just under 71% sensitivity and approximately 74% specificity, a median of about six months before onset.

The hyperthyroidism patients were between 18 and 65 years old and newly diagnosed, with a disease duration of less than 2 months. Exclusion was applied to patients with uncontrolled infections, other autoimmune diseases, pregnancy or lactation. Diagnoses were based on clinical symptoms, serum thyroxine and TRAb, thyroid ultrasound and orbital computed tomography. Blood from progressor patients was drawn when they were first diagnosed with hyperthyroidism, before any ophthalmopathy symptoms appeared. PBMCs were separated from 8 to 10 ml of fresh peripheral blood using Ficoll-Paque density gradient centrifugation. Patients classed as progressors first received a Graves' hyperthyroidism diagnosis and then went on to develop ophthalmopathy during follow-up. Trizol reagent was used to extract total RNA, and RNA quality was then checked on an Agilent 2100 Bioanalyzer. CDR1 and CDR2 are read off the germline V gene (reference sequence) as DFQATT and SNEGSKA. There are 15 amino acids in the CDR3, from cysteine to phenylalanine inclusive. Kept here is only the CDR3 DNA, which spans 45 bases and is read in frame from base 1. Germline trimming: 3 bases from V, 0 bases from J; junction bases outside gene matches: 6.

TCR beta CDR3 regions were amplified from RNA transcripts. A first-round RT-PCR of the TCR CDR3 used the HTBI primer set with the Qiagen OneStep RT-PCR kit. A second multiplex PCR round built the libraries, followed by size selection and purification. Paired-end sequencing of the libraries was performed with 100 bp reads on an Illumina HiSeq2000. The original methods were these. Raw data were processed with SOAPnuke, discarding reads with adapters, uncalled bases, mean Phred below 15, or no exact constant-primer or identifier match. COPE v1.2.5 was used to merge high-quality paired reads, and clonotypes were defined as unique nucleotide sequences. MiTCR v1.1 was used to align clonotypes to the IMGT TRBV, TRBD and TRBJ reference segments. The analysis was restricted to V-J combinations with a frequency above 0.0001, which together covered 99.2% of the repertoires. The TCS score was defined as F50 (clonal expansion) divided by E x V (chaos), with BLOSUM62-based TCRdist calculated between CDR3 peptides within each V-J. Welch's t-statistics and random forest reduced some 510 V-J features to 10 to 15, which were used in a naive Bayes classifier (R e1071). Clones were called with MiXCR by TCRdb after fastp trimmed the public reads at Q25, and only in-frame beta chains were retained. For every CDR3 protein sequence, its rows merge into one entry that carries the most common genes and DNA. The V and J calls follow TCRdb's processing rather than the paper's. Across this sample there are roughly 500,000 distinct CDR3 sequences, with around 14% seen only once. The ten largest clones capture roughly 6.2% of the sample.

The rearrangement combines TRBV20-1 with TRBJ2-3; TRBD1 fits 7 bases in the junction. The TCR sequence derives from a woman in her 30s with Graves' hyperthyroidism that later progressed to Graves' ophthalmopathy. The sample taken for sequencing was blood. The nucleotide sequence reads as follows: TGCAGTGCTAGTCCCGGGACAGCAAGCACAGATACGCAGTATTTT. This gives the protein CSASPGTASTDTQYF.